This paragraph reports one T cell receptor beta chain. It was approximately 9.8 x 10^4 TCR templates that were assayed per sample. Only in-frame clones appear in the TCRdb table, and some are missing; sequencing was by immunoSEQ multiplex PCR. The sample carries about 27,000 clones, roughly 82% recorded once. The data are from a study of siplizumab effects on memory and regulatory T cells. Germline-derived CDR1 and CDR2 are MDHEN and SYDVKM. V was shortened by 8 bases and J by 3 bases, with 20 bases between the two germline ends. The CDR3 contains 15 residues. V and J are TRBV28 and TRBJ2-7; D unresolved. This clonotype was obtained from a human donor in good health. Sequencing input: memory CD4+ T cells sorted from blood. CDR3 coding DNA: TGTGCCAGCCAGGAGAACAGCGCTACCCTCTACGAGCAGTACTTC. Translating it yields CASQENSATLYEQYF.